The present TCR beta chain was sequenced within a study of blood T cell repertoires in COVID-19. Turning to the study itself: COVID-19 samples, acute and convalescent, were from the United States, Italy and Spain. Sample material is recorded as cDNA or gDNA derived from T cells, B-cell-depleted T cells, or PBMCs.

TCRdb keeps only in-frame clones here, not all; method: immunoSEQ multiplex PCR. The profile shows under 75,000 clones, about 80% of them singletons. Trimming shortened V by 10 bases and J by 0 bases, and 12 bases separated the two germline ends. Per germline, CDR1 KGHDR and CDR2 SFDVKD. This CDR3 is built from 14 residues. The source is a man aged 65 to 79 who had recovered from COVID-19. Sample: peripheral blood. The gene calls are TRBV24-1 and TRBJ2-1; D is ambiguous. The CDR3 region has the DNA TGTGCCACTGGAAGGAGAAGCTCCTACAATGAGCAGTTCTTC. Translated, it gives CATGRRSSYNEQFF.